The present entry profiles one T cell receptor beta chain with its context. Germline CDR1 and CDR2: SGHNT and YENEEA. Trimming pared 5 bases from V and 4 bases from J, leaving 23 bases between. This CDR3 has 17 amino acids. In the original analysis: Reference gene primers were amplified, and this amplification served to estimate nucleated cell counts. Only in-frame clones appear in the TCRdb table, and some are missing; sequencing was by immunoSEQ multiplex PCR. V, J and clone size were drawn from that table, and D and trimming were deduced from the DNA. There are approximately 29,000 clones in the sample; about 88% occur only once, and approximately 13% lies in the top ten. The data originate from a study of blood T cell repertoires in COVID-19.

The J gene is TRBJ1-2, the V gene TRBV11-3; no reliable D call. Source material: peripheral blood. The sequence was obtained from a man between 65 and 80 years old with active COVID-19. The CDR3 nucleotides are TGTGCCAGCAGCCATTTTCCCCCGGGAGGGAAGGGCTATGGCTACACCTTC. The encoded protein is CASSHFPPGGKGYGYTF.